This T cell receptor beta chain was recorded in a study of blood T cell repertoires in COVID-19. Study-wide context: Acute and convalescent COVID-19 specimens originated in the United States, Italy and Spain.

Repertoires were generated with immunoSEQ multiplex PCR, while TCRdb's copy carries only in-frame clones and drops some. The sample holds tens of thousands of clones; around 89% are singletons and the top ten take roughly 14%. The V gene lost 7 bases and the J gene lost 0 bases, with 9 bases spanning the gap. The length of the CDR3 is 13 residues. The germline CDR1 and CDR2 sequences are MNHNY and SVGAGI (reference sequence). Specimen: peripheral blood. The receptor was isolated from a man between 70 and 80 years old with active or convalescent COVID-19. This chain links TRBV6-6 with TRBJ1-2; D unresolved. In nucleotides, the CDR3 is TGTGCCAGCACGGTACCTCCTAACTATGGCTACACCTTC. Protein product: CASTVPPNYGYTF.